The 24 T cell receptor beta chains given below trace back to one sample, sequenced in a study of blood T cell repertoires in COVID-19 (dated by TCRdb to the early 2020s). Receptors were amplified or captured by the immunoSEQ multiplex PCR assay. As stored in TCRdb, this immuneACCESS dataset retains in-frame rearrangements with V and J assigned. A fraction of the clones does not appear; measured against another copy, unresolved V genes explain less than half of the discrepancy, and the remainder lacks a known reason. Recorded for this sample are 250,000 to 350,000 clones; over 80% of them occurred a single time. Of the sample, 6.3% falls within the top ten clones. The sequencing sample was made of peripheral blood. These receptors all stem from a woman aged 45 to 65 with COVID-19, enrolled during active disease.

The rearrangement links TRBV13 to TRBJ1-1, with D perhaps TRBD1 (6 bases). The CDR3 extends over 13 amino acids. Germline V lookup: CDR1 PRHDT, CDR2 FYEKMQ (reference sequence). The V gene lost 1 base and the J gene lost 6 bases, with 9 bases spanning the gap. DNA for the CDR3: TGTGCCAGCAGCTTAGACAGGGTGGCTGAAGCTTTCTTT. It codes for CASSLDRVAEAFF.

This clone was detected only once. This chain links TRBV28 with TRBJ1-2; D ambiguous. The CDR3 totals 14 residues. In germline, CDR1 is MDHEN, CDR2 SYDVKM. V shed 6 bases and J shed 1 base, with 12 bases lying between them. The CDR3 reads CASSPGAVNYGYTF. The CDR3 region has the DNA TGTGCCAGCAGCCCCGGAGCAGTTAACTATGGCTACACCTTC.

The chain couples TRBV27 to TRBJ2-7; D uncertain. Germline loops: CDR1 MNHEY, CDR2 SMNVEV (reference sequence). The V gene lost 3 bases and the J gene lost 1 base, with 7 bases spanning the gap. There are 13 residues in the CDR3. This chain's CDR3 is CASSLSLSYEQYF. CDR3 nucleotides: TGTGCCAGCAGTTTGTCCCTTTCCTACGAGCAGTACTTC.

The CDR3 here is CASSQGLAGVYHEQYF. Written as DNA, the CDR3 is TGTGCCAGCAGCCAGGGACTAGCGGGAGTTTATCACGAGCAGTACTTC. This chain joins TRBV3-1 (or the pseudogene TRBV3-2) and TRBJ2-7; 14 positions agree with TRBD2. The trim removed 3 bases at V and 5 bases at J, leaving 6 bases unmatched. The CDR3 length is 16 residues. Germline values: CDR1 LGHDT, CDR2 YNNKEL (reference sequence).

The table lists this clone with a count of one. J is TRBJ1-1 and V is TRBV19, with 12 bases that match TRBD1. In germline, CDR1 is LNHDA, CDR2 SQIVND (reference sequence). J lost 6 bases, V lost 7 bases, and 6 bases had no gene match. The CDR3 loop spans 14 amino acids. The chain's CDR3 is CASMGQGARAEAFF. The CDR3 region has the DNA TGTGCCAGTATGGGACAGGGGGCGCGCGCTGAAGCTTTCTTT.

The chain has TRBV14 and TRBJ2-1; 8 bases are a match to TRBD1. The CDR3 length is 16 residues. Germline V gene data show CDR1 as SGHDN and CDR2 as FVKESK. V dropped 2 bases and J dropped 3; count of bases not matched to a gene: 6. The CDR3 is CASSQLTGENYNEQFF. As DNA, the CDR3 is TGTGCCAGCAGCCAATTGACAGGGGAGAACTACAATGAGCAGTTCTTC.

CDR3: CASSQHSGSIGNEQFF. As DNA, the CDR3 is TGTGCCAGCAGCCAACATAGCGGGAGTATCGGTAATGAGCAGTTCTTC. The chain is built from TRBV3-1 (or the pseudogene TRBV3-2) and TRBJ2-1, with 9 bases aligning to TRBD2. The CDR3 loop spans 16 amino acids. Germline V CDR1 and CDR2: LGHDT, YNNKEL (reference sequence). V was pared by 2 bases and J by 7 bases, with 9 bases of the junction left unmatched.

J is TRBJ2-5 and V is TRBV9, with TRBD2 as a possible D gene (6 bases). CDR1 and CDR2 (germline): SGDLS, YYNGEE. This CDR3 spans 15 amino acids. Trimming removed 0 bases at V and 2 bases at J, with 11 bases between. CDR3 in DNA: TGTGCCAGCAGCGTAGAGGCGGGACCACAAGAGACCCAGTACTTC. Translated: CASSVEAGPQETQYF.

The chain recombines TRBV30 with TRBJ1-5; TRBD1 is a possible D gene (6 bases). The CDR3 is 12 residues long. The germline V and J ends were trimmed by 2 bases and 12 bases, with 14 bases remaining between them. CDR1 GTSNPN and CDR2 SVGIG come from the germline V gene (reference sequence). CDR3 loop: CAWSPGGGSQHF. CDR3 bases: TGTGCCTGGAGTCCCGGGGGGGGCAGCCAGCATTTT.

The table lists this clone with a count of one. The gene calls are TRBV3-1 (or the pseudogene TRBV3-2) and TRBJ1-5; no clear D gene. Germline CDR1 reads LGHDT; CDR2 reads YNNKEL (reference sequence). V shed 2 bases and J shed 7 bases, with 6 bases lying between them. This CDR3 has 12 residues. CDR3 residues: CASSQSGQPQHF. The CDR3 DNA is TGTGCCAGCAGCCAATCCGGGCAGCCCCAGCATTTT.

The V and J genes are TRBV19 and TRBJ1-3; D gene ambiguous. CDR1 and CDR2 from the germline V gene are LNHDA and SQIVND (reference sequence). V lost 1 base and J lost 4, with 8 bases in between. CDR3 length equals 14 residues. CDR3 nucleotides: TGTGCCAGTAGTATAGGTGGCATCGGAAACACCATATATTTT. Translated: CASSIGGIGNTIYF.

This chain connects TRBV9 to TRBJ2-5; D gene uncertain. CDR1 is SGDLS and CDR2 is YYNGEE in the germline V gene. The CDR3 length is 15 residues. The germline V and J ends were trimmed by 0 bases and 5 bases, with 14 bases remaining between them. The CDR3 protein is CASSVAELSRETQYF. The CDR3 coding sequence is TGTGCCAGCAGCGTAGCTGAATTGAGTCGGGAGACCCAGTACTTC.

The chain is built from TRBV2 and TRBJ2-1; 10 bases are a match to TRBD2. Trimming at V came to 7 bases and at J to 6 bases, leaving 6 bases not matched to a gene. The CDR3 consists of 14 residues. From germline, CDR1 is SNHLY and CDR2 FYNNEI. In DNA form, the CDR3 reads TGTGCCAGCACTAGAGCGGGAGGGCTCAATGAGCAGTTCTTC. Its translation is CASTRAGGLNEQFF.

The chain has TRBV23-1 and TRBJ1-5; D unclear. TRBV23-1 is treated as an ORF (open reading frame) with a function not yet certain. CDR3 size: 16 residues. With 0 bases removed from V and 6 bases from J, the gap between germline ends came to 15 bases. Here the CDR3 reads CASSQSALLPIQPQHF. The CDR3 bases are TGCGCCAGCAGTCAATCGGCCCTCCTTCCCATTCAGCCCCAGCATTTT.

The chain joins TRBV15 to TRBJ2-1, with 13 positions matching TRBD2. The CDR3 extends over 18 amino acids. Losses at the gene ends were 5 bases for V and 0 bases for J; bases not matched to a gene: 7. In germline, CDR1 is LNHNV, CDR2 YYDKDF (reference sequence). Written as DNA, the CDR3 is TGTGCCACCAGCGGCGGACTAGCGGGGGCGAGCTCCTACAATGAGCAGTTCTTC. It codes for CATSGGLAGASSYNEQFF.

The table lists this clone with a few counts. The chain links TRBV7-2 to TRBJ1-5, with 10 bases aligning to TRBD1. In germline, CDR1 is SGHTA, CDR2 FQGNSA. V trimming: 5 bases; J trimming: 3 bases; junction bases outside the gene matches: 10. This CDR3 comprises 17 residues. DNA for the CDR3: TGTGCCAGCAGCGGACAGGGGGTAGTAGATACCAATCAGCCCCAGCATTTT. It encodes CASSGQGVVDTNQPQHF.

V usage is TRBV6-5 and J usage is TRBJ1-2; 9 bases align to TRBD1. Germline V CDR1 and CDR2: MNHEY, SVGAGI. The V gene end was trimmed by 5 bases and the J gene end by 8 bases; junction bases not matched to a gene: 9. The CDR3 loop spans 14 amino acids. The CDR3 DNA reads as TGTGCCAGCAGTAAGGGACAGGGCTCACGAGGCTACACCTTC. Protein product: CASSKGQGSRGYTF.

The V and J genes are TRBV6-5 and TRBJ1-4; D is uncertain. CDR1 and CDR2 from the germline V gene are MNHEY and SVGAGI. The CDR3 is 14 amino acids. Trimming shortened V by 5 bases and J by 1 base, and 8 bases separated the two germline ends. CDR3 in DNA: TGTGCCAGCAGTCAACAGCTAACTAATGAAAAACTGTTTTTT. Amino acids: CASSQQLTNEKLFF.

The chain is built from TRBV9 and TRBJ2-7; unclear D gene. The V gene's germline CDR1 is SGDLS and CDR2 YYNGEE. V lost 4 bases and J lost 2, with 16 bases in between. The CDR3 length is 15 residues. CDR3 in DNA: TGTGCCAGCAGCATAACCGCCAGTCCTGCCTACGAGCAGTACTTC. It translates to CASSITASPAYEQYF.

This clone has only one observation. The chain uses TRBV7-9 and TRBJ2-7, with 7 bases fitting TRBD2. The V gene end was trimmed by 1 base and the J gene end by 0 bases; junction bases not matched to a gene: 3. The CDR3 contains 15 residues. Germline values: CDR1 SEHNR, CDR2 FQNEAQ (reference sequence). CDR3 loop: CASSLDPGGSYEQYF. The CDR3 DNA is TGTGCCAGCAGCTTAGATCCGGGGGGCTCCTACGAGCAGTACTTC.

The chain recombines TRBV9 with TRBJ2-2; TRBD2 aligns across 9 bases. CDR1 is SGDLS and CDR2 is YYNGEE in the germline V gene. The V gene end was trimmed by 1 base and the J gene end by 4 bases; junction bases not matched to a gene: 5. The CDR3 consists of 16 residues. The CDR3 nucleotides read TGTGCCAGCAGCGTACCCGGGACTAGCATCACCGGGGAGCTGTTTTTT. As protein: CASSVPGTSITGELFF.

As to this clone: Other DNA sequences in this specimen translate into the identical CDR3. This chain joins TRBV18 and TRBJ1-1, with no clear D. Per germline, CDR1 KGHSH and CDR2 LQKENI. The CDR3 loop spans 13 amino acids. Trimming removed 2 bases at V and 2 bases at J, with 6 bases between. For the CDR3, the DNA is TGTGCCAGCTCACCAAGCCTAAACACTGAAGCTTTCTTT. Its protein is CASSPSLNTEAFF.

This clone has only a few counts. The V and J genes are TRBV20-1 and TRBJ2-4; TRBD2 aligns across 11 bases. J lost 6 bases, V lost 3 bases, and 1 base had no gene match. This CDR3 is built from 13 residues. Per germline, CDR1 DFQATT and CDR2 SNEGSKA (reference sequence). The CDR3 sequence is CSASGTSGNIQYF. The CDR3 DNA follows: TGCAGTGCTAGTGGGACTAGCGGAAACATTCAGTACTTC.

V and J are TRBV11-2 and TRBJ2-1; 10 bases are a match to TRBD1. Trimming removed 2 bases from V and 4 bases from J; junction bases left unmatched: 5. The length of the CDR3 is 16 residues. Germline assignment: CDR1 SGHAT and CDR2 FQNNGV. CDR3 sequence (DNA): TGTGCCAGCAGCTTACGGCTGGGACAGGGGTACAATGAGCAGTTCTTC. This codes for CASSLRLGQGYNEQFF.